This TCR beta chain emerged from a study of control samples from healthy donors and cancer patients. The V and J ends lost 4 bases and 11 bases, in that order; junction bases with no gene match: 12. The length of the CDR3 is 14 residues. Germline CDR1 SGHTA, CDR2 FQGNSA. Profiled with immunoSEQ multiplex PCR; TCRdb holds only in-frame clones, not every one. The table has 150,000 to 200,000 clones, 90% seen once. The TCR comes from a woman between 50 and 59 years old in good health. V and J are TRBV7-2 and TRBJ2-7; 9 nucleotides line up with TRBD1. Material for sequencing was blood. The CDR3 reads CASSSAGQGVTEYF. CDR3 nucleotides: TGTGCCAGCAGCTCCGCGGGACAGGGAGTGACGGAGTACTTC. Filled out from reference TRBV7-2 and TRBJ2-7, the complete variable domain reads GAGVSQSPSNKVTEKGKDVELRCDPISGHTALYWYRQSLGQGLEFLIYFQGNSAPDKSGLPSDRFSAERTGGSVSTLTIQRTQQEDSAVYLCASSSAGQGVTEYFGPGTRLTVT.